This T cell receptor (beta chain) stems from a study of post-analysis software for immune sequencing data. Study results and caveats: When compared against controls, multiple sclerosis patients showed significantly lower normalized Chao1 diversity. Strong co-clustering by F measure linked samples that shared a preparation batch. TRBV5-6, TRBV5-1 and TRBV20-1 were among four to six TRBV segments more frequent in patients than controls.

Germline V gives CDR1 SGHRS, CDR2 YFSETQ. CDR3 length equals 15 residues. V dropped 1 base and J dropped 2 bases, with 13 bases sitting between them. Tagging with unique molecular identifiers was a feature of the TCR beta cDNA libraries. Researchers reported about 500,000 cDNA molecules coming from approximately 0.91 to 9.4 million T cells. TCRdb re-called the PCR reads with MiXCR, one entry per CDR3 protein. The data show hundreds of thousands of distinct CDR3 sequences, with around 53% seen just once and 4.6% held by the top ten. Note on this clonotype: Its antigen is still unknown.

The sequenced sample consisted of blood. This sequence was found in a girl between 10 and 17 years old with multiple sclerosis. This chain uses TRBV5-1 with TRBJ2-7; D is undetermined. CDR3 amino acids: CASSLTPAFTYEQYF. CDR3 sequence (DNA): TGCGCCAGCAGCTTGACCCCAGCATTCACCTACGAGCAGTACTTC.